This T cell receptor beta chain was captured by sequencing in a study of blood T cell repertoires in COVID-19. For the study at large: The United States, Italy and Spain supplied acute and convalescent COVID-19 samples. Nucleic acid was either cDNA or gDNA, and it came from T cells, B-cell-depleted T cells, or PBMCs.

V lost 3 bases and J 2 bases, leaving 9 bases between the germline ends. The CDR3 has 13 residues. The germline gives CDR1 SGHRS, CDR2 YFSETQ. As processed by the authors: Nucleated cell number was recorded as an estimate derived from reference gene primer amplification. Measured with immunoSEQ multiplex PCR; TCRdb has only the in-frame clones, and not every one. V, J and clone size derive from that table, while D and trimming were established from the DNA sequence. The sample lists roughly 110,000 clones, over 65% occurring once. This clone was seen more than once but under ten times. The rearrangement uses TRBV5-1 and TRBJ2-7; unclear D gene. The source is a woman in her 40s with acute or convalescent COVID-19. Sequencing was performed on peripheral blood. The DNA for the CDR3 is TGCGCCAGCAGCTCATCCGAGGCCTACGAGCAGTACTTC. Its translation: CASSSSEAYEQYF.